This record covers a single T cell receptor (beta chain). As yet, its antigen is unknown. Only in-frame clones appear in the TCRdb table, and some are missing; sequencing was by immunoSEQ multiplex PCR. The data show 80,000 to 100,000 clones, more than 80% seen once. There are 14 residues in the CDR3. The V and J ends lost 6 bases and 0 bases respectively, with 11 bases between them. Germline loops: CDR1 MNHEY, CDR2 SVGAGI. The data stem from a study of T cell responses to AZD1222 COVID-19 vaccine. Whole-study results and caveats: Clonal diversity was possibly underestimated; the donors were predominantly white British and more often female. Only 5 or 6 people who got AZD1222 tested seropositive at baseline.

The chain couples TRBV6-5 to TRBJ1-1, with D possibly matching TRBD1 (6 bases). The material sequenced was peripheral blood, taken on day 0 of AZD1222 vaccination. The receptor's source is an adult in good health. This CDR3 is CASSRRGLNTEAFF. The CDR3 DNA follows: TGTGCCAGCAGCCGCAGGGGACTGAACACTGAAGCTTTCTTT.